The clone carrying this TCR beta chain was seen a few times. Measured with immunoSEQ multiplex PCR; TCRdb has only the in-frame clones, and not every one. The sample includes under 250,000 clones, 85% to 90% of them seen just once. Trimming took 4 bases from V and 12 from J, leaving 12 bases between them. The germline gives CDR1 MNHEY, CDR2 SVGAGI. The CDR3 has 12 residues. This sample is part of a study of blood T cell repertoires in COVID-19. The genes are TRBV6-5 and TRBJ1-4; a weak D match, TRBD1 (6 bases). The clonotype comes from a man in his fifties or sixties with COVID-19, enrolled during active disease. The material sequenced was peripheral blood. The CDR3 bases are TGTGCCAGCAGTTCCAGGGGTGGGGAACTGTTTTTT. It is translated as CASSSRGGELFF.